The clone carrying this T cell receptor (delta chain) was seen a handful of times. These data come from a study of gamma-delta T cells after stem cell transplantation. TCRdb ran CATT on the RT-PCR reads. The data contain around 2,000 delta-chain clones, around a third of them singletons. V gave up 3 bases and J gave up 5 bases; unmatched junction bases: 14. The CDR3 runs 18 residues. Germline lookup yields CDR1 GEAIGNYY and CDR2 EKD. Sequencing used gamma-delta T cells. The clonotype comes from a human donor. It is not recorded whose cells these are; they may come from a transplant donor. V and J are TRDV2 and TRDJ1; 13 nucleotides align to TRDD3. CDR3 DNA: TGTGCCTGTGACCTTTTACTGGGGGATACGCCTAAGGTAGATAAACTCATCTTT. Protein product: CACDLLLGDTPKVDKLIF.